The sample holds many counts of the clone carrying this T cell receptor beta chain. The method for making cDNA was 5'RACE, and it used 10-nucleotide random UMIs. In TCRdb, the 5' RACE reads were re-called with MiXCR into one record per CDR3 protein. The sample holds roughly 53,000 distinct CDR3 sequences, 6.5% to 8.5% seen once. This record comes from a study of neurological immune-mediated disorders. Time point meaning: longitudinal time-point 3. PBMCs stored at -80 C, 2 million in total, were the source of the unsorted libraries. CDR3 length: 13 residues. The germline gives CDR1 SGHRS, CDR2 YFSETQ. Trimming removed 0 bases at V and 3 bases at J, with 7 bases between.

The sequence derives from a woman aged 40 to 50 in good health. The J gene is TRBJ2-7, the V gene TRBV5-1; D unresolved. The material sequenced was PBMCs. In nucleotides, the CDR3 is TGCGCCAGCAGCTTGGTTGGTTTCTACGAGCAGTACTTC. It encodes CASSLVGFYEQYF.